The 18 T cell receptor beta chains below come from one sample, sequenced in a study of T cells after posttransplantation cyclophosphamide. Here immunoSEQ multiplex PCR was the method, and the copy in TCRdb shows in-frame clones only, minus some. The sample was found to contain 23,000 or so clones, and every one recurs. Sequenced input: PBMCs. The receptors come from a woman aged 55-69 years in good health, CMV-negative, and a related stem cell transplant donor.

This clone was recorded many times. The chain couples TRBV6-5 to TRBJ1-3, with D unclear. This CDR3 is built from 13 residues. The germline V gene encodes CDR1 MNHEY and CDR2 SVGAGI. Trimming cost V 9 bases and J 0 bases, with 9 bases left between them. For the CDR3, the DNA is TGTGCCAGTCAGAGGAACTCTGGAAACACCATATATTTT. Translation gives CASQRNSGNTIYF.

This clone was seen more than once but under ten times. The chain carries TRBV4-2 and TRBJ2-5, with no clear D. The CDR3 covers 14 residues. The germline V gene has CDR1 LGHNA and CDR2 YNFKEQ. The V gene lost 1 base and the J gene lost 2 bases, with 8 bases spanning the gap. This CDR3 reads CASSQVAQQETQYF. The CDR3 DNA reads as TGTGCCAGCAGCCAAGTGGCCCAACAAGAGACCCAGTACTTC.

This clone was recorded at least ten times. The chain links TRBV7-2 to TRBJ2-5; the match to TRBD1 covers 7 bases. The CDR3 has 15 amino acids. V was clipped by 5 bases and J by 5 bases; unmatched bases: 11. The germline gives CDR1 SGHTA, CDR2 FQGNSA. CDR3: CASSPMTGQGETQYF. The CDR3 DNA reads as TGTGCCAGCAGCCCAATGACAGGGCAAGGGGAGACCCAGTACTTC.

This clone was found a few times. V usage is TRBV27 and J usage is TRBJ1-1, with D maybe TRBD1 (5 bases). This CDR3 contains 15 residues. V lost 5 bases to trimming and J lost 4 bases, with 17 bases between them. Germline CDR1 reads MNHEY; CDR2 reads SMNVEV (reference sequence). CDR3 in amino acids: CASSPRYGAGTEAFF. The CDR3 DNA reads as TGTGCCAGCAGTCCCCGTTATGGGGCAGGCACTGAAGCTTTCTTT.

This clone was recorded at least ten times. The CDR3 DNA reads TGTGCCAGCAGTAGGGGCGGGAACCAAGAGACCCAGTACTTC. Amino acids: CASSRGGNQETQYF. The rearrangement uses TRBV6-1 and TRBJ2-5; TRBD2 is a possible D gene (6 bases). Germline V gives CDR1 MNHNS, CDR2 SASEGT. V gave up 5 bases and J gave up 0 bases, with 10 bases separating them. The CDR3 sequence is 14 residues long.

In this sample, this clone turned up many times. The CDR3 loop reads CASSSTGGRTDTQYF. The CDR3 region has the DNA TGTGCCAGCAGCTCTACAGGGGGCCGCACAGATACGCAGTATTTT. This chain uses TRBV7-6 with TRBJ2-3; 9 bases are shared with TRBD1. This CDR3 region has 15 residues. Per germline, CDR1 SGHVS and CDR2 FNYEAQ. The V gene end was trimmed by 4 bases and the J gene end by 1 base; junction bases not matched to a gene: 3.

This clone occurred many times. V usage is TRBV28 and J usage is TRBJ1-1; no clear D. CDR3 length: 16 residues. From germline, CDR1 is MDHEN and CDR2 SYDVKM. V gave up 1 base and J gave up 0 bases, with 12 bases separating them. The CDR3 protein is CASSLLAARVNTEAFF. CDR3 coding DNA: TGTGCCAGCAGTTTATTGGCCGCACGGGTGAACACTGAAGCTTTCTTT.

This clone has a count of ten or more. The chain joins TRBV19 to TRBJ1-1; D unclear. Germline-derived CDR1 and CDR2 are LNHDA and SQIVND (reference sequence). The CDR3 runs to 11 residues. Trimming pared 11 bases from V and 8 bases from J, leaving 15 bases between. The CDR3 sequence is CALYSGFEAFF. In DNA, the CDR3 is TGTGCCCTATATTCGGGTTTCGAAGCTTTCTTT.

This clone occurred many times. This rearrangement joins TRBV6-1 to TRBJ2-2; TRBD2 matches 10 bases. The V segment lost 4 bases and the J segment 1 base; nucleotides outside the gene matches: 3. The CDR3 sequence is 16 residues long. Per germline, CDR1 MNHNS and CDR2 SASEGT. The CDR3 DNA is TGTGCCAGCAGTGGGAGGACTAGCGGGAACACCGGGGAGCTGTTTTTT. It specifies CASSGRTSGNTGELFF.

At least ten counts were recorded for this clone. This chain links TRBV10-3 with TRBJ2-3; TRBD1 matches 9 bases. This CDR3 is built from 15 residues. The V gene end was trimmed by 2 bases and the J gene end by 3 bases; junction bases not matched to a gene: 3. From germline, CDR1 is ENHRY and CDR2 SYGVKD. CDR3 DNA: TGTGCCATCAGTGAGGCGGGGACAGGGACAGATACGCAGTATTTT. Translation gives CAISEAGTGTDTQYF.

This clone showed up many times. The rearrangement links TRBV5-1 to TRBJ2-2, with a weak D call TRBD1 (6 bases). Germline assignment: CDR1 SGHRS and CDR2 YFSETQ. Deletions cut 6 bases from V and 0 bases from J, with 15 bases between. This CDR3 is built from 16 residues. The CDR3 sequence: CASTYLTGANTGELFF. The CDR3 DNA follows: TGCGCCAGCACCTATCTGACAGGAGCGAACACCGGGGAGCTGTTTTTT.

By share, this clone ranks as medium-sized. This chain joins TRBV5-6 and TRBJ2-4, with D tentatively TRBD1 (7 bases). Trimming pared 1 base from V and 0 bases from J, leaving 20 bases between. The germline gives CDR1 SGHDT, CDR2 YYEEEE. The CDR3 spans 19 residues. The CDR3 region has the DNA TGTGCCAGCAGCTTGCTGACAGGGAGGAGTACAGTAGCCAAAAACATTCAGTACTTC. It yields the protein CASSLLTGRSTVAKNIQYF.

This clone showed up many times. This sequence joins TRBV4-2 and TRBJ2-1; TRBD1 agrees at 8 bases. Germline-derived CDR1 and CDR2 are LGHNA and YNFKEQ. The CDR3 spans 15 residues. The V segment lost 3 bases and the J segment 8 bases; nucleotides outside the gene matches: 9. The CDR3 region is CASSHEGDRGHEQFF. The CDR3 DNA follows: TGTGCCAGCAGCCACGAGGGAGACAGGGGACATGAGCAGTTCTTC.

The J gene is TRBJ2-5, the V gene TRBV7-2, with 8 bases that match TRBD1. The closer fit of TRBJ2-7 to the DNA end suggests the J call may be wrong. Germline V gene sequence: CDR1 SGHTA, CDR2 FQGNSA. The CDR3 sequence is 16 residues long. In DNA form, the CDR3 reads TGTGCCAGCAGCTTGGGGCCGGGACAGGCGTCCTACGAGCAGTACTTC. This gives the protein CASSLGPGQASYEQYF.

This clone has only a few counts. The chain is built from TRBV7-2 and TRBJ2-5; 10 bases fit TRBD2. This CDR3 region has 19 residues. V trimming: 1 base; J trimming: 5 bases; junction bases outside the gene matches: 16. CDR1 is SGHTA and CDR2 is FQGNSA in the germline V gene. The CDR3 spells CASSLGPTSGAPGWETQYF. The CDR3 nucleotides read TGTGCCAGCAGCTTAGGCCCCACTAGCGGGGCTCCCGGGTGGGAGACCCAGTACTTC.

This clone was found many times. The chain combines TRBV5-6 with TRBJ2-7, with 7 bases identical to TRBD2. CDR3 length: 15 amino acids. Germline-derived CDR1 and CDR2 are SGHDT and YYEEEE. Unmatched junction bases numbered 8, after V lost 3 bases and J lost 2 bases. The CDR3 nucleotides are TGTGCCAGCAGCTACAGTTCGGGACTACCCTACGAGCAGTACGTC. Its translation is CASSYSSGLPYEQYV.

This clone was recorded many times. CDR3 protein: CAARGSGGRNEQFF. The DNA for the CDR3 is TGTGCCGCGCGTGGGTCGGGGGGTCGGAATGAGCAGTTCTTC. The rearrangement uses TRBV10-3 and TRBJ2-1; 7 nucleotides align to TRBD2. Trimming at V came to 11 bases and at J to 7 bases, leaving 14 bases not matched to a gene. This CDR3 is 14 amino acids long. Germline lookup yields CDR1 ENHRY and CDR2 SYGVKD.

There are many counts of this clone. The chain uses TRBV18 and TRBJ2-1, with TRBD2 identical over 8 bases. V was clipped by 6 bases and J by 8 bases; unmatched bases: 12. CDR1 is KGHSH, CDR2 LQKENI, per germline. This CDR3 comprises 15 residues. CDR3 sequence reads: CASSVTGGIFDEQFF. CDR3 DNA sequence: TGTGCCAGCTCGGTTACGGGGGGGATTTTCGATGAGCAGTTCTTC.